Listed below are T cell receptor beta chains from one sample, sequenced in a study of neurological immune-mediated disorders. TCRdb reprocessed the 5' RACE reads via MiXCR and lists one record per CDR3 protein. The sample lists about 74,000 distinct CDR3 sequences; 4% to 6% were seen once. The sample was PBMCs. These receptors were taken from a man aged 18-30 years with multiple sclerosis. CDR3s include the opening cysteine and the closing phenylalanine or tryptophan. D genes are given only for firm matches. Size tells how often a clone was seen (once, few, many) or the class of an expanded clone, and some rows leave it out.

>.|TRBJ1-6|TRBV5-1|many
CASSLVGQLGNSPLHF
TGCGCCAGCAGCTTGGTAGGGCAGCTTGGGAATTCACCCCTCCACTTT
>.|TRBJ2-7|TRBV28|many
CASISRGPYEQYF
TGTGCCAGCATTTCCCGAGGACCTTACGAGCAGTACTTC
>TRBD1|TRBJ2-1|TRBV13|few
CASSLGLRDRSVF
TGTGCCAGCAGCTTAGGCCTAAGGGACAGGTCGGTCTTC
>.|TRBJ2-2|TRBV5-1|many
CASSLGVDTGELFF
TGCGCCAGCAGCTTGGGAGTAGACACCGGGGAGCTGTTTTTT
>.|TRBJ2-1|TRBV20-1|many
CSAREQGGRRNEQFF
TGCAGTGCTAGAGAGCAAGGAGGCCGTCGGAATGAGCAGTTCTTC
>.|TRBJ1-4|TRBV20-1|many
CSARPGSTNEKLFF
TGCAGTGCTAGACCAGGGTCCACTAATGAAAAACTGTTTTTT
>.|TRBJ2-6|TRBV7-3|many
CASSFQGGANVLTF
TGTGCCAGCAGCTTCCAGGGAGGGGCCAACGTCCTGACTTTC
>.|TRBJ2-2|TRBV5-1|many
CASSGGTANTGELFF
TGCGCCAGCAGCGGCGGGACGGCGAACACCGGGGAGCTGTTTTTT
>.|TRBJ2-7|TRBV6-2/TRBV6-3|many
CASRSTKRSLNFEQYF
TGTGCCAGCAGATCGACGAAGAGGTCTCTCAACTTCGAGCAGTACTTC
>TRBD2|TRBJ2-7|TRBV25-1|few
CASMGTGEGTNKEQYF
TGTGCCAGCATGGGGACTGGGGAGGGGACCAACAAGGAGCAGTACTTC
>TRBD1|TRBJ2-5|TRBV5-1|.
CASSLGSGGQETQYF
TGCGCCAGCAGCTTGGGATCAGGGGGACAAGAGACCCAGTACTTC
>TRBD1|TRBJ2-3|TRBV20-1|many
CSASRGLLSTDTQYF
TGCAGTGCTTCCAGGGGGCTCCTCTCCACAGATACGCAGTATTTT
>TRBD2|TRBJ2-7|TRBV20-1|.
CSARGLAGGYDEQYF
TGCAGTGCTCGAGGGCTAGCGGGAGGTTATGACGAGCAGTACTTC
>TRBD2|TRBJ2-1|TRBV20-1|.
CSASPGLAASNEQFF
TGCAGCGCTAGCCCGGGACTAGCGGCCTCCAATGAGCAGTTCTTC
>.|TRBJ2-7|TRBV7-2|many
CASSPRPYSYEQYF
TGTGCCAGCAGCCCCAGACCCTACTCCTACGAGCAGTACTTC
>.|TRBJ2-3|TRBV9|many
CASSAPGATTDTQYF
TGTGCCAGCAGCGCGCCAGGGGCAACCACAGATACGCAGTATTTT
>TRBD1|TRBJ2-7|TRBV29-1|many
CSVEVLRGQVYEQYF
TGCAGCGTTGAAGTCCTGCGCGGACAGGTATACGAGCAGTACTTC
>.|TRBJ2-7|TRBV20-1|medium-sized
CSASGPAFSSYEQYF
TGCAGTGCTAGTGGCCCGGCGTTCAGCTCCTACGAGCAGTACTTC